The 28 T cell receptor beta chains below were found in one sample sequenced in a study of blood T cell repertoires in COVID-19. Method: immunoSEQ multiplex PCR; TCRdb's copy keeps in-frame clones and lacks some. This table has just over 250,000 clones, about 91% appearing once. The sequenced sample consisted of peripheral blood. The receptor set was obtained from a person under 35 with COVID-19, enrolled during active disease.

In nucleotides, the CDR3 is TGCGCCAGCAGCTTAAGGGAGTCCTACAATGAGCAGTTCTTC. Translating it yields CASSLRESYNEQFF. The chain joins TRBV5-1 to TRBJ2-1, with D perhaps matching TRBD2 (5 bases). The CDR3 length is 14 residues. CDR1 is SGHRS and CDR2 is YFSETQ in the germline V gene. Trimming cost V 2 bases and J 1 base, with 7 bases left between them. The full variable domain, completed using reference TRBV5-1 and TRBJ2-1, is KAGVTQTPRYLIKTRGQQVTLSCSPISGHRSVSWYQQTPGQGLQFLFEYFSETQRNKGNFPGRFSGRQFSNSRSEMNVSTLELGDSALYLCASSLRESYNEQFFGPGTRLTVL.

The V and J genes are TRBV9 and TRBJ2-3; 8 nucleotides align to TRBD2. Germline trimming cut 0 bases from V and 4 bases from J; bases unmatched to any gene: 7. The CDR3 is 16 residues long. CDR1 and CDR2 from the germline V gene are SGDLS and YYNGEE. This CDR3 reads CASSVAEREHADTQYF. DNA of the CDR3: TGTGCCAGCAGCGTAGCGGAGCGGGAGCATGCAGATACGCAGTATTTT.

The rearrangement joins TRBV5-1 to TRBJ2-2; 9 nucleotides agree with TRBD1. Germline assignment: CDR1 SGHRS and CDR2 YFSETQ. Trimming cost V 4 bases and J 3 bases; bases outside gene matches: 1. CDR3 length equals 14 residues. In DNA form, the CDR3 reads TGCGCCAGCAGCGGGACAGGGCACACCGGGGAGCTGTTTTTT. Protein: CASSGTGHTGELFF.

The chain links TRBV5-6 to TRBJ1-6; 9 bases agree with TRBD1. The CDR3 sequence is 17 residues long. With V trimmed by 3 bases and J by 10 bases, 14 bases remained unmatched. Germline V CDR1 and CDR2: SGHDT, YYEEEE. The CDR3 protein is CASSSGTGYNVGSPLHF. DNA for the CDR3: TGTGCCAGCAGCTCCGGGACAGGGTATAATGTTGGGTCACCCCTCCACTTT. Full variable domain (remainder filled in from reference TRBV5-6 and TRBJ1-6): DAGVTQSPTHLIKTRGQQVTLRCSPKSGHDTVSWYQQALGQGPQFIFQYYEEEERQRGNFPDRFSGHQFPNYSSELNVNALLLGDSALYLCASSSGTGYNVGSPLHFGNGTRLTVT.

This clone was detected a few times. This chain connects TRBV28 to TRBJ1-1; the D is unclear. The V end was cut by 6 bases, the J end by 5 bases, with 13 bases between. Germline CDR1 MDHEN, CDR2 SYDVKM. The CDR3 runs to 13 residues. The CDR3 region has the DNA TGTGCCAGCAGGACCGACGGCGGGACTGAAGCTTTCTTT. As protein: CASRTDGGTEAFF.

This clone appeared once. The CDR3 sequence: CASSLGQGFSYEQYF. In DNA form, the CDR3 reads TGTGCCAGCAGCTTGGGACAGGGATTCTCCTACGAGCAGTACTTC. The chain is built from TRBV5-4 and TRBJ2-7, with 7 nucleotides matching TRBD1. The CDR3 is 15 residues long. CDR1 SGHNT and CDR2 YYREEE come from the germline V gene (reference sequence). V lost 0 bases to trimming and J lost 0 bases; unmatched junction nucleotides: 3. The entire variable domain, with the rest obtained from reference TRBV5-4 and TRBJ2-7, is as follows: ETGVTQSPTHLIKTRGQQVTLRCSSQSGHNTVSWYQQALGQGPQFIFQYYREEENGRGNFPPRFSGLQFPNYSSELNVNALELDDSALYLCASSLGQGFSYEQYFGPGTRLTVT.

The chain employs TRBV19 and TRBJ1-2, with no clear D. Trimming took off 7 bases at V and 6 bases at J, with 9 bases between the two ends. The CDR3 runs 11 residues. In germline, CDR1 is LNHDA, CDR2 SQIVND (reference sequence). This CDR3 reads CASNGVDGYTF. In DNA, the CDR3 is TGTGCCAGTAACGGAGTGGATGGCTACACCTTC.

V usage is TRBV21-1 and J usage is TRBJ1-5; TRBD1 was called by the table and not checked on the DNA. TRBV21-1 is flagged as a pseudogene. This CDR3 comprises 16 residues. In DNA, the CDR3 is TGTGCCAGCAGCAAATGTGGGGCAGGGGATAATCAGCCCCAGCATTTT. Its protein is CASSKCGAGDNQPQHF.

V and J are TRBV4-3 and TRBJ2-1, with D tentatively TRBD2 (5 bases). The V end lost 0 bases, the J end lost 2 bases, and 11 bases lay between the germline ends. The CDR3 loop spans 16 amino acids. Germline V lookup: CDR1 LGHNA, CDR2 YSLEER. This chain's CDR3 is CASSQDARAPYNEQFF. CDR3 sequence (DNA): TGCGCCAGCAGCCAAGATGCGCGGGCTCCCTACAATGAGCAGTTCTTC.

The chain couples TRBV5-6 to TRBJ1-4; TRBD1 is a possible D gene (6 bases). V was clipped by 2 bases and J by 4 bases, with 12 bases between them. The CDR3 runs to 15 residues. Looked up from germline, CDR1 is SGHDT and CDR2 is YYEEEE. The CDR3 here is CASSFFDRSNEKLFF. In nucleotides, the CDR3 is TGTGCCAGCAGCTTCTTCGACAGGAGTAATGAAAAACTGTTTTTT.

The chain employs TRBV7-9 and TRBJ2-7; weak D call: TRBD1 (6 bases). Germline CDR1 SEHNR, CDR2 FQNEAQ (reference sequence). The CDR3 is 14 amino acids. V lost 4 bases, J lost 4 bases, and 14 bases lay in between. The CDR3 spells CASSSGGRGYEQYF. The CDR3 DNA follows: TGTGCCAGCAGCTCAGGAGGCAGGGGATACGAGCAGTACTTC.

This clone has only a few counts. The rearrangement links TRBV6-2 or TRBV6-3 to TRBJ2-7; 8 bases align to TRBD2. The ends lost 4 bases at V and 4 bases at J; junction bases unmatched: 6. The V gene's germline CDR1 is MNHEY and CDR2 SVGEGT. There are 14 residues in the CDR3. The CDR3 is CASSLTSDSYEQYF. CDR3 nucleotides: TGTGCCAGCAGTTTGACTAGCGACTCTTACGAGCAGTACTTC.

V is TRBV25-1 and J is TRBJ1-3; 7 nucleotides line up with TRBD1. This CDR3 has 17 amino acids. The germline gives CDR1 MGHDK, CDR2 SYGVNS. The J segment lost 4 bases and the V segment lost 2 bases, leaving 11 bases of the junction unmatched. The CDR3 reads CASSEPGTALFGNTIYF. The DNA for the CDR3 is TGTGCCAGCAGTGAACCCGGGACAGCATTATTCGGAAACACCATATATTTT.

The chain links TRBV2 to TRBJ2-4; D remains ambiguous. Germline lookup yields CDR1 SNHLY and CDR2 FYNNEI. Deletions cut 7 bases from V and 7 bases from J, with 8 bases between. The CDR3 sequence is 11 residues long. CDR3 region: CASTRSNIQYF. Here the CDR3 DNA reads TGTGCCAGCACCAGGTCCAACATTCAGTACTTC.

This chain connects TRBV24-1 to TRBJ2-1; 7 nucleotides align to TRBD2. Germline V gene lookup returns CDR1 KGHDR and CDR2 SFDVKD. CDR3 length equals 13 residues. Germline trimming cut 5 bases from V and 7 bases from J; bases unmatched to any gene: 4. CDR3 coding DNA: TGTGCCACCAGTGGAGCCGGGAGGAATGAGCAGTTCTTC. Translated, it gives CATSGAGRNEQFF.

The chain recombines TRBV29-1 with TRBJ1-1; 9 bases match TRBD1. CDR3 length: 12 residues. V lost 6 bases and J lost 8; bases outside the gene matches: 7. Looked up from germline, CDR1 is SQVTM and CDR2 is ANQGSEA. In DNA, the CDR3 is TGCAGCGTCGAACAGGGGGCCGGGGAAGCTTTCTTT. Protein: CSVEQGAGEAFF.

This clone was observed many times. Other DNA variants within this sample encode the same CDR3. The gene calls are TRBV6-5 and TRBJ2-2, with 10 bases identical to TRBD1. Germline V gene sequence: CDR1 MNHEY, CDR2 SVGAGI. V dropped 6 bases and J dropped 3; count of bases not matched to a gene: 4. CDR3 length: 15 amino acids. The DNA for the CDR3 is TGTGCCAGCAGCTCCGGGACAGGGGACACCGGGGAGCTGTTTTTT. It codes for CASSSGTGDTGELFF.

This sequence joins TRBV27 and TRBJ2-5, with TRBD1 matching 7 bases. Germline V lookup: CDR1 MNHEY, CDR2 SMNVEV (reference sequence). This CDR3 is 13 amino acids long. Unmatched junction bases numbered 5, after V lost 8 bases and J lost 2 bases. The CDR3 here is CASRKGQQETQYF. The CDR3 DNA reads as TGTGCCAGCCGGAAGGGACAGCAAGAGACCCAGTACTTC.

This chain joins TRBV19 and TRBJ2-7; 8 nucleotides match TRBD2. The germline gives CDR1 LNHDA, CDR2 SQIVND (reference sequence). This CDR3 has 15 residues. Trimming took 3 bases from V and 0 from J; bases not matched to a gene: 4. CDR3 coding DNA: TGTGCCAGTAGTATGCTAGCGGGTAACTCCTACGAGCAGTACTTC. As protein: CASSMLAGNSYEQYF.

The rearrangement uses TRBV28 and TRBJ2-7; tentatively, D is TRBD2 (6 bases). Germline V lookup: CDR1 MDHEN, CDR2 SYDVKM. This CDR3 region has 14 residues. V lost 5 bases to trimming and J lost 6 bases, with 17 bases between them. For the CDR3, the DNA is TGTGCCAGCAGTCCGGGACTGGGGAAACCCGAGCAGTACTTC. Protein product: CASSPGLGKPEQYF.

The V call is TRBV28, the J call TRBJ1-3; D not resolved. CDR3 length: 16 amino acids. The ends were cut back, 3 bases at V and 0 bases at J, with 12 bases in the middle. Germline CDR1 and CDR2: MDHEN and SYDVKM. This CDR3 reads CASSLPGVNSGNTIYF. Here the CDR3 DNA reads TGTGCCAGCAGTTTGCCCGGGGTGAACTCTGGAAACACCATATATTTT.

In this sample, this clone turned up once. The gene calls are TRBV12-5 and TRBJ2-2; perhaps TRBD2 as D (5 bases). Germline-derived CDR1 and CDR2 are LGHNT and FRNRAP. There are 13 residues in the CDR3. V lost 2 bases to trimming and J lost 6 bases, with 7 bases between them. The CDR3 region is CASGLLAPGELFF. Here the CDR3 DNA reads TGTGCTAGTGGTTTGCTAGCTCCCGGGGAGCTGTTTTTT.

The count of this clone is one. This chain joins TRBV29-1 and TRBJ1-1, with 7 nucleotides matching TRBD1. Germline lookup yields CDR1 SQVTM and CDR2 ANQGSEA. Germline trimming cut 8 bases from V and 0 bases from J; bases unmatched to any gene: 12. The CDR3 totals 15 residues. The CDR3 reads CSSRQGGIVNTEAFF. The CDR3 region has the DNA TGCAGCTCCCGACAGGGCGGGATTGTGAACACTGAAGCTTTCTTT.

The rearrangement uses TRBV19 and TRBJ2-1, with 13 bases fitting TRBD2. The germline V gene has CDR1 LNHDA and CDR2 SQIVND (reference sequence). The CDR3 runs to 18 residues. V shed 8 bases and J 8 bases; nucleotides not matched to a gene: 18. CDR3 residues: CASHGRGFTSGRGHEQFF. The DNA of the CDR3 is TGTGCCAGTCATGGCAGGGGGTTTACTAGCGGGAGGGGCCATGAGCAGTTCTTC.

V is TRBV20-1 and J is TRBJ1-2; possible D gene TRBD1, 5 bases. The V and J ends lost 3 bases and 10 bases respectively, with 12 bases between them. This CDR3 comprises 11 residues. CDR1 DFQATT and CDR2 SNEGSKA come from the germline V gene (reference sequence). Here the CDR3 reads CSARTAFIYTF. The CDR3 coding sequence is TGCAGTGCTAGGACAGCTTTCATCTACACCTTC.

The V and J genes are TRBV10-3 and TRBJ2-7; TRBD2 might be the D (5 bases). In germline, CDR1 is ENHRY, CDR2 SYGVKD. Trimming cost V 8 bases and J 2 bases, with 13 bases left between them. The CDR3 extends over 13 amino acids. The CDR3 region has the DNA TGTGCCATCTCCGGGGAGTTAACCTACGAGCAGTACTTC. Translation gives CAISGELTYEQYF.

The J gene is TRBJ2-1, the V gene TRBV29-1, with TRBD2 identical over 8 bases. The CDR3 sequence is 10 residues long. Germline V gene lookup returns CDR1 SQVTM and CDR2 ANQGSEA. V trimming: 6 bases; J trimming: 16 bases; junction bases outside the gene matches: 8. CDR3 protein: CSVQASGRFF. Here the CDR3 DNA reads TGCAGCGTACAAGCTAGCGGGCGCTTCTTC.

The gene calls are TRBV4-1 and TRBJ1-4; no reliable D call. The CDR3 spans 16 residues. CDR1 is MGHRA, CDR2 YSYEKL, per germline. V lost 3 bases to trimming and J lost 4 bases, with 15 bases between them. The CDR3 sequence is CASSHSSAGFNEKLFF. The CDR3 DNA sequence: TGCGCCAGCAGCCATTCTTCGGCAGGCTTTAATGAAAAACTGTTTTTT.